A single sample is the source of the 30 T cell receptor beta chains below, sequenced in a study of cytomegalovirus exposure and HLA in healthy donors. Vbeta (60) and Jbeta (13) primers were used in the PCR. Clones were sequenced by immunoSEQ multiplex PCR, and TCRdb holds only the in-frame ones, with some missing. The sample holds some 130,000 clones, around two thirds seen once. Sequencing was performed on PBMCs. These receptors were collected from a woman aged 40 to 50 in good health and CMV-seronegative.

J is TRBJ1-1 and V is TRBV7-9; tentatively, D is TRBD1 (5 bases). V was trimmed by 0 bases and J by 8 bases, leaving 13 bases between them. Germline values: CDR1 SEHNR, CDR2 FQNEAQ (reference sequence). The CDR3 contains 14 residues. CDR3 nucleotides: TGTGCCAGCAGCTTAGCGGGGGGTTACGAGGAAGCTTTCTTT. Translated: CASSLAGGYEEAFF. The full variable domain, its missing parts supplied by reference TRBV7-9 and TRBJ1-1, is DTGVSQNPRHKITKRGQNVTFRCDPISEHNRLYWYRQTLGQGPEFLTYFQNEAQLEKSRLLSDRFSAERPKGSFSTLEIQRTEQGDSAMYLCASSLAGGYEEAFFGQGTRLTVV.

A few counts support this clone. The chain's CDR3 is CASGELADTQYF. In DNA, the CDR3 is TGTGCTAGTGGTGAACTAGCTGATACGCAGTATTTT. The genes are TRBV12-5 and TRBJ2-3, with TRBD2 as a possible D gene (6 bases). V was clipped by 5 bases and J by 6 bases, with 9 bases between them. The germline gives CDR1 LGHNT, CDR2 FRNRAP. The CDR3 has 12 amino acids.

V is TRBV19 and J is TRBJ2-7; 8 nucleotides agree with TRBD1. Germline trimming cut 5 bases from V and 6 bases from J; bases unmatched to any gene: 12. The germline gives CDR1 LNHDA, CDR2 SQIVND (reference sequence). The length of the CDR3 is 15 residues. The CDR3 DNA sequence: TGTGCCAGTAGTCCCGGGAGACGGACAGGGCCCGAGCAGTACTTC. It specifies CASSPGRRTGPEQYF.

V gene TRBV4-1 combines with J gene TRBJ1-4, with a weak D call TRBD1 (6 bases). The germline V gene has CDR1 MGHRA and CDR2 YSYEKL. V gave up 0 bases and J gave up 5 bases, with 10 bases separating them. The CDR3 consists of 15 residues. CDR3 sequence reads: CASSQERTENEKLFF. Here the CDR3 DNA reads TGCGCCAGCAGCCAAGAAAGGACAGAAAATGAAAAACTGTTTTTT.

V gene TRBV18 combines with J gene TRBJ2-5; D remains ambiguous. Trimming took 2 bases from V and 5 from J, leaving 9 bases between them. Germline CDR1 is KGHSH and CDR2 is LQKENI. The CDR3 has 13 residues. The CDR3 nucleotides read TGTGCCAGCTCACCATCCAGTTCGGAGACCCAGTACTTC. This encodes CASSPSSSETQYF.

The rearrangement uses TRBV4-2 and TRBJ2-1; 11 bases align to TRBD2. V was clipped by 4 bases and J by 4 bases; unmatched bases: 6. Germline V gene sequence: CDR1 LGHNA, CDR2 YNFKEQ. The CDR3 covers 16 residues. CDR3 residues: CASSLPTSGDYNEQFF. CDR3 in DNA: TGTGCCAGCAGCCTCCCGACTAGCGGGGATTACAATGAGCAGTTCTTC.

This chain connects TRBV14 to TRBJ1-2; D remains unclear. The germline V gene encodes CDR1 SGHDN and CDR2 FVKESK. This CDR3 is 14 amino acids long. V lost 4 bases and J 4 bases, leaving 13 bases between the germline ends. The CDR3 nucleotides read TGTGCCAGCAGCCGCCGGGAACAGTTCTATGGCTACACCTTC. It specifies CASSRREQFYGYTF.

The chain recombines TRBV7-2 with TRBJ2-3; 10 bases match TRBD1. The CDR3 runs to 15 residues. The germline V gene has CDR1 SGHTA and CDR2 FQGNSA. The J segment lost 2 bases and the V segment lost 3 bases, leaving 2 bases of the junction unmatched. The CDR3 sequence: CASSLTGGYTDTQYF. CDR3 nucleotides: TGTGCCAGCAGCTTGACAGGGGGCTACACAGATACGCAGTATTTT.

This sequence joins TRBV6-1 and TRBJ1-1; D is unclear. The length of the CDR3 is 11 residues. Trimming stripped 5 bases from V and 7 bases from J, with 8 bases between. Germline CDR1 is MNHNS and CDR2 is SASEGT. Here the CDR3 reads CASSRGSEAFF. DNA of the CDR3: TGTGCCAGCAGTCGAGGGAGTGAAGCTTTCTTT.

The V and J genes are TRBV4-2 and TRBJ1-1; the match to TRBD1 covers 7 bases. CDR1 LGHNA and CDR2 YNFKEQ come from the germline V gene. The CDR3 runs to 16 residues. The V and J ends lost 1 base and 1 base, in that order; junction bases with no gene match: 6. CDR3 sequence (DNA): TGTGCCAGCAGCCAAGGGGTCAGGGGGAGGAACACTGAAGCTTTCTTT. Residues: CASSQGVRGRNTEAFF.

V usage is TRBV7-9 and J usage is TRBJ1-3, with no clear D. The germline gives CDR1 SEHNR, CDR2 FQNEAQ (reference sequence). Trimming pared 5 bases from V and 4 bases from J, leaving 9 bases between. This CDR3 spans 13 amino acids. CDR3 sequence (DNA): TGTGCCAGCAGCCCGAGCCTCGGAAACACCATATATTTT. Encoded protein: CASSPSLGNTIYF.

This sequence joins TRBV6-5 and TRBJ1-5, with D tentatively TRBD1 (5 bases). CDR3 length equals 14 residues. In germline, CDR1 is MNHEY, CDR2 SVGAGI. Between the trimmed V and J ends, which lost 6 bases and 3 bases, there was a span of 12 bases. The CDR3 is CASRPDSSNQPQHF. As DNA, the CDR3 is TGTGCCAGCAGGCCAGACAGTTCCAATCAGCCCCAGCATTTT.

Only a few counts were recorded for this clone. CDR3 in amino acids: CASSYDGGAKGTEAFF. In DNA, the CDR3 is TGTGCCAGCAGTTACGACGGGGGAGCGAAAGGCACTGAAGCTTTCTTT. The rearrangement links TRBV6-5 to TRBJ1-1; possible D gene TRBD1, 5 bases. The length of the CDR3 is 16 residues. Germline V gives CDR1 MNHEY, CDR2 SVGAGI. Trimming left V 2 bases short and J 4 bases short, with 17 bases between.

The chain uses TRBV9 and TRBJ2-2, with D uncertain. This CDR3 has 16 amino acids. CDR1 and CDR2 (germline): SGDLS, YYNGEE. Between the trimmed V and J ends, which lost 0 bases and 0 bases, there was a span of 9 bases. Here the CDR3 reads CASSVGLSANTGELFF. The DNA for the CDR3 is TGTGCCAGCAGCGTAGGACTCAGCGCGAACACCGGGGAGCTGTTTTTT.

V is TRBV7-9 and J is TRBJ2-3; 8 bases match TRBD1. The V segment lost 5 bases and the J segment 0 bases; nucleotides outside the gene matches: 7. The CDR3 is 16 residues long. The germline V gene encodes CDR1 SEHNR and CDR2 FQNEAQ (reference sequence). The CDR3 protein is CASSEHRGSSTDTQYF. For the CDR3, the DNA is TGTGCCAGCAGCGAACACAGGGGGTCTAGCACAGATACGCAGTATTTT. The full variable domain, in which reference TRBV7-9 and TRBJ2-3 provide the parts outside the CDR3, is DTGVSQNPRHKITKRGQNVTFRCDPISEHNRLYWYRQTLGQGPEFLTYFQNEAQLEKSRLLSDRFSAERPKGSFSTLEIQRTEQGDSAMYLCASSEHRGSSTDTQYFGPGTRLTVL.

The V and J genes are TRBV6-5 and TRBJ2-1; D is possibly TRBD1 (6 bases). The V end lost 2 bases, the J end lost 8 bases, and 7 bases lay between the germline ends. Germline CDR1 reads MNHEY; CDR2 reads SVGAGI. The CDR3 runs 12 residues. CDR3 nucleotide sequence: TGTGCCAGCAGTTACCAGGGGTATGAGCAGTTCTTC. It is translated as CASSYQGYEQFF.

This sequence joins TRBV19 and TRBJ1-1; D possibly corresponds to TRBD1 (6 bases). This CDR3 is 16 amino acids long. Germline CDR1 reads LNHDA; CDR2 reads SQIVND (reference sequence). V shed 1 base and J shed 3 bases, with 15 bases lying between them. DNA of the CDR3: TGTGCCAGTAGTATAGTTACAGGGTTAGAGGACACTGAAGCTTTCTTT. It codes for CASSIVTGLEDTEAFF.

This chain uses TRBV19 with TRBJ1-4; the match to TRBD1 covers 9 bases. The germline CDR1 and CDR2 sequences are LNHDA and SQIVND (reference sequence). This CDR3 has 15 residues. J gave up 6 bases and V 5 bases, and 7 bases lay outside the gene matches. CDR3 amino acids: CASSWATGGDEKLFF. For the CDR3, the DNA is TGTGCCAGTAGTTGGGCGACAGGGGGAGATGAAAAACTGTTTTTT.

The chain couples TRBV5-1 to TRBJ1-1; TRBD1 matches 8 bases. V gave up 6 bases and J gave up 5 bases; unmatched junction bases: 15. In germline, CDR1 is SGHRS, CDR2 YFSETQ. The CDR3 has 16 amino acids. The CDR3 loop is CASKDQPGTGGTEAFF. DNA for the CDR3: TGCGCCAGCAAAGACCAACCCGGGACAGGTGGGACTGAAGCTTTCTTT.

This chain joins TRBV30 and TRBJ1-4; the match to TRBD1 covers 7 bases. The CDR3 extends over 14 amino acids. The V gene's germline CDR1 is GTSNPN and CDR2 SVGIG (reference sequence). V lost 3 bases and J lost 3; bases outside the gene matches: 4. The CDR3 DNA reads TGTGCCTGGAGCAGGGGGTTGTCTAATGAAAAACTGTTTTTT. Its translation: CAWSRGLSNEKLFF.

This clone appeared once. The V call is TRBV6-1, the J call TRBJ2-5, with a weak D call TRBD2 (6 bases). Trimming left V 3 bases short and J 2 bases short, with 19 bases between. In germline, CDR1 is MNHNS, CDR2 SASEGT. This CDR3 region has 17 residues. CDR3 amino acids: CASSDPGTFSQQETQYF. For the CDR3, the DNA is TGTGCCAGCAGTGACCCCGGGACTTTCAGCCAGCAAGAGACCCAGTACTTC.

This chain connects TRBV30 to TRBJ2-7; weak D call: TRBD2 (7 bases). This CDR3 is 15 amino acids long. Trimming cost V 0 bases and J 2 bases, with 14 bases left between them. The germline V gene encodes CDR1 GTSNPN and CDR2 SVGIG (reference sequence). The CDR3 sequence is CAWSVSGTPAYEQYF. Written as DNA, the CDR3 is TGTGCCTGGAGTGTAAGCGGGACACCAGCCTACGAGCAGTACTTC.

The V call is TRBV5-1, the J call TRBJ1-6, with D perhaps matching TRBD1 (5 bases). Trimming removed 2 bases at V and 5 bases at J, with 8 bases between. The CDR3 totals 14 residues. Germline V gene data show CDR1 as SGHRS and CDR2 as YFSETQ. The CDR3 spells CASSLIQDNSPLHF. The DNA for the CDR3 is TGCGCCAGCAGCTTAATACAGGATAATTCACCCCTCCACTTT. Drawing the rest from reference TRBV5-1 and TRBJ1-6, the complete variable domain is KAGVTQTPRYLIKTRGQQVTLSCSPISGHRSVSWYQQTPGQGLQFLFEYFSETQRNKGNFPGRFSGRQFSNSRSEMNVSTLELGDSALYLCASSLIQDNSPLHFGNGTRLTVT.

The table lists this clone with a few counts. The J gene is TRBJ2-7, the V gene TRBV27, with TRBD1 matching 12 bases. Per germline, CDR1 MNHEY and CDR2 SMNVEV (reference sequence). This CDR3 region has 15 residues. The V and J ends lost 4 bases and 6 bases, in that order; junction bases with no gene match: 7. The CDR3 bases are TGTGCCAGCAGTTCCGCCGGGACAGGGGGCAGCGAGCAGTACTTC. Its translation is CASSSAGTGGSEQYF.

This clone was seen a handful of times. The rearrangement links TRBV18 to TRBJ1-4, with D hard to call. The CDR3 length is 13 residues. CDR1 is KGHSH and CDR2 is LQKENI in the germline V gene. V was cut by 6 bases and J by 5 bases, with 10 bases left in between. Written as DNA, the CDR3 is TGTGCCAGCTCGGAGAGGTTAAATGAAAAACTGTTTTTT. Translating gives CASSERLNEKLFF.

Only a few counts were recorded for this clone. This chain links TRBV4-2 with TRBJ2-5, with 13 bases aligning to TRBD2. This CDR3 is built from 16 residues. Germline V gene sequence: CDR1 LGHNA, CDR2 YNFKEQ. V dropped 3 bases and J dropped 5; count of bases not matched to a gene: 6. The CDR3: CASSQELAGGRETQYF. For the CDR3, the DNA is TGTGCCAGCAGCCAGGAACTAGCGGGGGGGCGGGAGACCCAGTACTTC.

This clone is a singleton in its sample. The CDR3 reads CASSFVGGGGNQPQHF. DNA for the CDR3: TGTGCCAGCAGCTTTGTAGGGGGCGGGGGCAATCAGCCCCAGCATTTT. V gene TRBV7-8 combines with J gene TRBJ1-5; the match to TRBD1 covers 7 bases. Germline V gives CDR1 SGHVS, CDR2 FQNEAQ. The CDR3 is made up of 16 amino acids. J was trimmed by 2 bases and V by 3 bases; bases with no gene match: 7.

This chain joins TRBV7-2 and TRBJ2-1, with TRBD2 matching 8 bases. With 6 bases clipped from V and 10 bases from J, the junction kept 5 bases outside the gene matches. The CDR3 totals 12 residues. Germline CDR1 is SGHTA and CDR2 is FQGNSA. DNA for the CDR3: TGTGCCAGCAGTTTCGGGGGGGGAGAGCAGTTCTTC. Amino acids: CASSFGGGEQFF. Looking up the rest from reference TRBV7-2 and TRBJ2-1 gives the full variable domain: GAGVSQSPSNKVTEKGKDVELRCDPISGHTALYWYRQSLGQGLEFLIYFQGNSAPDKSGLPSDRFSAERTGGSVSTLTIQRTQQEDSAVYLCASSFGGGEQFFGPGTRLTVL.

The chain recombines TRBV7-8 with TRBJ1-1, with D hard to call. V lost 4 bases to trimming and J lost 0 bases, with 15 bases between them. The CDR3 covers 16 residues. Germline V gene data show CDR1 as SGHVS and CDR2 as FQNEAQ. DNA for the CDR3: TGTGCCAGCAGCTCCCGGAGGGTTGGGATGAACACTGAAGCTTTCTTT. This encodes CASSSRRVGMNTEAFF.

This chain joins TRBV29-1 and TRBJ1-2; 8 positions agree with TRBD1. CDR1 and CDR2 from the germline V gene are SQVTM and ANQGSEA. V lost 3 bases and J lost 6; bases outside the gene matches: 12. The length of the CDR3 is 15 residues. The CDR3 spells CSVDTPGGPEDGYTF. The CDR3 DNA reads TGCAGCGTTGATACCCCAGGGGGCCCCGAGGATGGCTACACCTTC. Drawing the rest from reference TRBV29-1 and TRBJ1-2, the complete variable domain is SAVISQKPSRDICQRGTSLTIQCQVDSQVTMMFWYRQQPGQSLTLIATANQGSEATYESGFVIDKFPISRPNLTFSTLTVSNMSPEDSSIYLCSVDTPGGPEDGYTFGSGTRLTVV.